Listed here are 2 T cell receptor beta chains from one sample, sequenced in a study of blood T cell repertoires in COVID-19. Using immunoSEQ multiplex PCR, the repertoire was profiled, and TCRdb retains in-frame clones only, with some absent. The table lists about 80,000 clones, 60% to 85% of them singletons. The specimen sequenced was peripheral blood. The source is a human donor in a cohort sampled during active COVID-19.

This chain uses TRBV28 with TRBJ2-7; possibly TRBD1 for D (7 bases). This CDR3 is built from 15 residues. Trimming took off 3 bases at V and 3 bases at J, with 15 bases between the two ends. The germline CDR1 and CDR2 sequences are MDHEN and SYDVKM. The DNA of the CDR3 is TGTGCCAGCAGTTTCAGTGCGGGACAGCTCTACGAGCAGTACTTC. It codes for CASSFSAGQLYEQYF.

The genes are TRBV7-8 and TRBJ2-7; 13 bases align to TRBD2. The J segment lost 1 base and the V segment lost 5 bases, leaving 26 bases of the junction unmatched. This CDR3 is 23 amino acids long. Germline-derived CDR1 and CDR2 are SGHVS and FQNEAQ. Here the CDR3 reads CASSPAGGSRFGLAGDRSYEQYV. CDR3 DNA sequence: TGTGCCAGCAGCCCGGCCGGGGGCAGCCGATTCGGACTAGCGGGAGATAGGTCCTACGAGCAGTACGTC.